The clone carrying this T cell receptor beta chain was seen only a few times. Its antigen is still unknown. In germline, CDR1 is DFQATT, CDR2 SNEGSKA (reference sequence). The CDR3 runs 12 residues. The germline V and J ends were trimmed by 5 bases and 9 bases, with 14 bases remaining between them. The entry originates in a study of blood T cells in healthy people across ages. Regarding the study as a whole: Estimates based on one million T cells were treated as lower bounds.

Sample-barcoded 5' priming and a J-beta primer mix drove a second PCR of roughly 6 to 12 cycles. Every cDNA molecule bore a tag from a template-switch adaptor containing 12 random nucleotides. Via MiXCR, TCRdb re-called the 5' RACE reads, giving one row per CDR3 protein. The profile shows about 1.8 million distinct CDR3 sequences, roughly 50% of them singletons. The sequence came from a middle-aged woman in good health. The sequencing input was blood. The chain recombines TRBV20-1 with TRBJ2-1; perhaps TRBD1 as D (7 bases). DNA of the CDR3: TGCAGTGCTTCGACAGGGCGGGGTGAGCAGTTCTTC. It codes for CSASTGRGEQFF.